These 8 T cell receptor beta chains were all obtained from the same sample, sequenced in a study of cytomegalovirus exposure and HLA in healthy donors. The PCR made use of 60 Vbeta and 13 Jbeta primers. Sequenced by immunoSEQ multiplex PCR; TCRdb stores in-frame clones only, minus some. The sample carries 130,000 to 150,000 clones, approximately 73% recorded once. Sequencing used PBMCs. The receptors come from a human donor in good health.

DNA of the CDR3: TGTGCCAGCACCCCCGGACTAGCGGAAACCGGGGAGCTGTTTTTT. This codes for CASTPGLAETGELFF. The V and J genes are TRBV7-6 and TRBJ2-2; 10 bases are a match to TRBD2. V dropped 7 bases and J dropped 5; count of bases not matched to a gene: 7. Per the germline V gene, CDR1 is SGHVS and CDR2 is FNYEAQ. This CDR3 contains 15 residues.

The chain couples TRBV2 to TRBJ2-3; 11 positions match TRBD2. After removal of 9 bases from V and 1 base from J, the junction contained 3 bases not matched to a gene. This CDR3 is built from 14 residues. In germline, CDR1 is SNHLY, CDR2 FYNNEI. CDR3 in DNA: TGTGCCAGTTTAGCGGGAGGGGGCACAGATACGCAGTATTTT. Protein product: CASLAGGGTDTQYF.

This clone was found a few times. CDR3 protein: CASSPLGPDGYTF. The CDR3 region has the DNA TGTGCCAGCAGTCCCTTGGGGCCGGATGGCTACACCTTC. The chain recombines TRBV6-5 with TRBJ1-2, with D possibly being TRBD1 (5 bases). This CDR3 is 13 amino acids long. CDR1 and CDR2 from the germline V gene are MNHEY and SVGAGI. V was trimmed by 5 bases and J by 6 bases, leaving 13 bases between them.

This clone showed up just a few times. The chain joins TRBV19 to TRBJ2-4, with TRBD2 as a possible D gene (6 bases). Germline CDR1 reads LNHDA; CDR2 reads SQIVND (reference sequence). Trimming cost V 3 bases and J 1 base, with 10 bases left between them. The CDR3 is 15 residues long. CDR3 sequence: CASSMEGTAKNIQYF. CDR3 bases: TGTGCCAGTAGTATGGAGGGTACGGCCAAAAACATTCAGTACTTC.

The chain combines TRBV11-3 with TRBJ1-1; possibly TRBD1 for D (6 bases). The ends were cut back, 3 bases at V and 1 base at J, with 9 bases in the middle. CDR3 length: 14 amino acids. Germline CDR1 reads SGHNT; CDR2 reads YENEEA. CDR3 region: CASSFRGQNTEAFF. CDR3 DNA: TGTGCCAGCAGCTTCAGGGGCCAGAACACTGAAGCTTTCTTT. The full variable domain, its missing parts supplied by reference TRBV11-3 and TRBJ1-1, is EAGVVQSPRYKIIEKKQPVAFWCNPISGHNTLYWYLQNLGQGPELLIRYENEEAVDDSQLPKDRFSAERLKGVDSTLKIQPAELGDSAVYLCASSFRGQNTEAFFGQGTRLTVV.

This rearrangement joins TRBV7-8 to TRBJ1-4; a weak D match, TRBD1 (6 bases). CDR1 is SGHVS and CDR2 is FQNEAQ in the germline V gene. V dropped 1 base and J dropped 0 bases, with 9 bases sitting between them. The CDR3 has 16 amino acids. Here the CDR3 DNA reads TGTGCCAGCAGCTTAGGACAGGCGCCAACTAATGAAAAACTGTTTTTT. Protein sequence: CASSLGQAPTNEKLFF. Based on the CDR3 plus reference TRBV7-8 and TRBJ1-4, the full variable domain is GAGVSQSPRYKVAKRGQDVALRCDPISGHVSLFWYQQALGQGPEFLTYFQNEAQLDKSGLPSDRFFAERPEGSVSTLKIQRTQQEDSAVYLCASSLGQAPTNEKLFFGSGTQLSVL.

The genes are TRBV11-3 and TRBJ2-2; 10 nucleotides agree with TRBD2. The CDR3 length is 15 residues. V shed 5 bases, J shed 3 bases, and the junction held 3 bases outside the gene matches. Germline CDR1 reads SGHNT; CDR2 reads YENEEA. CDR3 coding DNA: TGTGCCAGCAGCCCCGGACTAGCGGACACCGGGGAGCTGTTTTTT. Translating it yields CASSPGLADTGELFF.

The rearrangement links TRBV5-1 to TRBJ1-2; 8 bases map to TRBD1. Looked up from germline, CDR1 is SGHRS and CDR2 is YFSETQ. The CDR3 is made up of 14 amino acids. The V segment lost 3 bases and the J segment 8 bases; nucleotides outside the gene matches: 9. The CDR3 nucleotides read TGCGCCAGCAGCTCTACACAGGGGGGTGTGGGCTACACCTTC. Translated, it gives CASSSTQGGVGYTF. Filled out from reference TRBV5-1 and TRBJ1-2, the complete variable domain reads KAGVTQTPRYLIKTRGQQVTLSCSPISGHRSVSWYQQTPGQGLQFLFEYFSETQRNKGNFPGRFSGRQFSNSRSEMNVSTLELGDSALYLCASSSTQGGVGYTFGSGTRLTVV.